The rows below give T cell receptor beta chains drawn from one sample of a study of human T cells and chemical hapten exposure. One entry per CDR3 protein results from TCRdb running MiXCR on the RACE reads. The sample contains 84,000 or so distinct CDR3 sequences, 10% to 13% of which appear only once. Sequenced here: whole blood, sampled in connection with sensitization to the hapten diphenylcyclopropenone (DPC). The receptors come from a man aged 40-55 years with alopecia areata. Some clones in this sample may be carry-over from other donors' samples. The CDR3 runs from the conserved cysteine through the conserved F or W. The order of the fields is CDR3 protein, CDR3 DNA, D gene, V gene, J gene, clone size. The D gene is left open where the match is weak. Size values are once, few and many counts, or a class for expanded clones, and some rows have none.

CASSERGNVYNEQFF,TGTGCCAGCAGCGAACGGGGGAACGTCTACAATGAGCAGTTCTTC,.,TRBV9,TRBJ2-1,.
CASSLEPGQGREQYF,TGCGCCAGCAGCTTGGAGCCGGGACAGGGAAGAGAGCAGTACTTC,TRBD1,TRBV5-1,TRBJ2-7,few
CASSQEWRQGYTDTQYF,TGCGCCAGCAGCCAAGAGTGGCGACAGGGCTACACAGATACGCAGTATTTT,TRBD1,TRBV4-3,TRBJ2-3,.
CASTGAGGQETQYF,TGTGCCAGCACCGGGGCAGGGGGTCAAGAGACCCAGTACTTC,TRBD1,TRBV12-3/TRBV12-4,TRBJ2-5,few
CASSPAFLGLAGNTDTQYF,TGTGCCAGCAGCCCGGCTTTCTTAGGACTAGCAGGGAACACAGATACGCAGTATTTT,TRBD2,TRBV7-3,TRBJ2-3,.
CASSLGLGGTEAFF,TGTGCCAGCAGCTTAGGCCTGGGCGGCACTGAAGCTTTCTTT,.,TRBV7-3,TRBJ1-1,.
CASSLAGADSPLHF,TGTGCCAGCAGCTTAGCCGGGGCCGATTCACCCCTCCACTTT,.,TRBV7-9,TRBJ1-6,many
CASSLLGGTEAFF,TGTGCCAGCAGCTTATTGGGTGGCACTGAAGCTTTCTTT,.,TRBV7-2,TRBJ1-1,.
CASSELGVYNEQFF,TGTGCCAGCAGTGAACTAGGGGTCTACAATGAGCAGTTCTTC,.,TRBV12-3/TRBV12-4,TRBJ2-1,few
CASSLALAGEADTQYF,TGTGCCAGCAGCTTGGCTCTAGCGGGAGAGGCAGATACGCAGTATTTT,TRBD2,TRBV5-4,TRBJ2-3,many
CASSLVRGDEQFF,TGTGCCAGCAGCTTAGTTAGGGGGGATGAGCAGTTCTTC,.,TRBV7-2,TRBJ2-1,.
CASRSGQGEGQPQHF,TGTGCCAGCAGATCGGGACAGGGGGAGGGTCAGCCCCAGCATTTT,TRBD1,TRBV6-5,TRBJ1-5,many
CASSPLGPDTQYF,TGTGCCAGCAGCCCCCTGGGACCAGATACGCAGTATTTT,.,TRBV12-3/TRBV12-4,TRBJ2-3,many
CASTSPHQKNTEAFF,TGTGCCAGCACCTCTCCGCACCAGAAGAACACTGAAGCTTTCTTT,.,TRBV5-4,TRBJ1-1,few
CASSPGGGGFYETQYF,TGTGCCAGCAGCCCGGGGGGTGGGGGCTTTTATGAGACCCAGTACTTC,.,TRBV7-3,TRBJ2-5,few
CASSPDSPQVKNIQYF,TGTGCCAGCTCACCAGACTCCCCCCAGGTCAAAAACATTCAGTACTTC,.,TRBV18,TRBJ2-4,.
CASSSRGTEQETQYF,TGTGCCAGCAGCTCCCGTGGGACAGAACAAGAGACCCAGTACTTC,TRBD1,TRBV11-2,TRBJ2-5,few
CASSEFTSGRTDTQYF,TGTGCCAGCAGTGAATTCACTAGCGGGAGAACAGATACGCAGTATTTT,TRBD2,TRBV28,TRBJ2-3,few
CAWSVGQGAVYTF,TGTGCCTGGAGTGTAGGACAGGGGGCTGTCTACACCTTC,TRBD1,TRBV30,TRBJ1-2,many
CASTPTRQYTDTQYF,TGTGCCAGCACCCCGACTCGGCAGTACACAGATACGCAGTATTTT,.,TRBV7-2,TRBJ2-3,few
CSAQKTGGRGEKLFF,TGCAGCGCCCAGAAGACAGGGGGTCGAGGTGAAAAACTGTTTTTT,TRBD1,TRBV29-1,TRBJ1-4,many
CSVEDQAGKEQYF,TGCAGCGTTGAAGATCAGGCAGGGAAAGAGCAGTACTTC,.,TRBV29-1,TRBJ2-7,many
CASSTGTGNQPQHF,TGTGCCAGCAGCACCGGGACAGGCAATCAGCCCCAGCATTTT,TRBD1,TRBV7-9,TRBJ1-5,few
CSARGASGANVLTF,TGCAGTGCCCGGGGCGCATCCGGGGCCAACGTCCTGACTTTC,.,TRBV20-1,TRBJ2-6,many
CASSPQYQETQYF,TGTGCCAGCTCACCTCAGTACCAAGAGACCCAGTACTTC,.,TRBV18,TRBJ2-5,many
CASRLAGELFF,TGTGCCAGCAGGTTAGCCGGGGAGCTGTTTTTT,.,TRBV6-2/TRBV6-3,TRBJ2-2,few
CASSSPGREPYEQYF,TGTGCCAGCAGCTCGCCGGGGCGGGAGCCCTACGAGCAGTACTTC,TRBD2,TRBV28,TRBJ2-7,many
CASSRADNYGYTF,TGTGCCAGCAGCCGAGCAGACAACTATGGCTACACCTTC,.,TRBV3-1,TRBJ1-2,many
CSARGSNEKLFF,TGCAGCGCGAGGGGTTCAAATGAAAAACTGTTTTTT,.,TRBV29-1,TRBJ1-4,few